This record covers a single T cell receptor beta chain. Its binding antigen is unknown. Base-call qualities are not available, and no considerably larger clone is one nucleotide away. Library prep was done by 5' RACE. This sample was sequenced with an Illumina HiSeq 2500. A second PCR of about 7 to 12 cycles was performed with a sample-barcoded 5' primer and a J-beta primer mix. Each TCR beta cDNA molecule received a unique molecular identifier from a template-switch 5' adaptor carrying 12 random nucleotides. Each sample yielded at least 3 million CDR3-containing paired-end reads. All of the RNA was converted into first-strand cDNA using the Mint cDNA synthesis kit, with a TRBC-specific oligonucleotide serving as the primer. Following uracil-DNA glycosylase treatment, a first 18-cycle PCR with universal primers M1SS and BC2_uni_R was performed on all cDNA. The paper's processing steps were these. Normalization of each sample was performed by random selection of 1 million high-quality reads, each carrying a distinct molecular identifier. Instead of being binned into consensus sequences, reads with shared molecular identifiers were discarded. MiTCR, set to a Q25 quality threshold and the strictest error-elimination algorithm, was used for CDR3 identification, clonotype clustering and error correction. Lower-bound total TCR beta diversity was estimated with a nonparametric unseen species model using Euler transformation. The public sequencing data were trimmed at Q25 with fastp and processed into clonotypes with MiXCR by TCRdb, which kept only in-frame beta chains. Every distinct CDR3 protein forms one entry, paired with its most common genes and DNA. TCRdb's processing, not the study's, gives the V and J calls here. The table for this sample lists approximately 800,000 distinct CDR3 sequences; roughly 34% of them were counted only once. The top ten clonotypes cover 13% of the sample.

The 39 donors, aged roughly 6 to 100 years, were systemically healthy Caucasian individuals from Russia. Each donor gave roughly 11 milliliters of peripheral blood, drawn into EDTA-treated Vacutainer tubes. Ficoll-Paque density-gradient centrifugation was used to isolate PBMCs, with at least 6.5 million per sample. Trizol reagent was used to extract total RNA from the PBMCs, yielding at least 6 micrograms per sample. For every donor, flow cytometry on a PBMC aliquot measured the percentage of naive CD45RAhigh/CD27high T cells. The data originate from a study of blood T cells in healthy people across ages (dated by TCRdb to about 2015). Broadly, across the study: In model experiments, roughly one uniquely barcoded TCR beta cDNA molecule per two T cells was captured by template switching. Using deep sequencing normalized with unique cDNA molecular identifiers, the study measured how TCR beta repertoire diversity changes with age. The donors were split into four age groups: young (average 16 years), middle-aged (about 40), aged (about 62) and long-lived (roughly 86). Donors of different ages were randomly distributed across sequencing lanes to avoid experimental bias. For two donors (one aged 18 to 30 and one aged 80 or older), the study analyzed two additional independent replicas of 1 million unique cDNA reads from the same blood draw. Paper-wide results and their limitations: Compared with the aged group, the long-lived group had more naive CD4+ T cells, fewer expanded clones and increased TCR diversity, suggesting age selection. The CMV infection status of donors was not known, potentially confounding age-related changes in expanded clonotypes. A strong correlation was found between observed TCR beta diversity and the percentage of naive T cells measured by flow cytometry. Because profiling used bulk unsorted PBMCs, naive and antigen-experienced compartments could not be compared conclusively. Observed TCR beta diversity per million T cells fell roughly linearly with age, and a significant reduction was already apparent by age around 40. Estimates of total diversity based on one million sequenced T cells were considered lower bounds and underestimates.

The CDR3 covers 12 residues, taking in both the cysteine and the phenylalanine. Only CDR3 DNA is held: 36 bases, read in frame from base 1. The germline V gene yields KGHDR for CDR1 and SFDVKD for CDR2. V is pared back by 4 bases and J by 4 bases, with 4 bases lying between the germline termini. Sequenced sample: blood. The chain links TRBV24-1 with TRBJ1-5; no confident D gene assignment can be made. The clonotype originates from a man younger than 35 in good health. The DNA is as follows: TGTGCCACCAGTGAGACAAATCAGCCCCAGCATTTT. Its translation reads: CATSETNQPQHF.